This TCR beta chain was captured in a study of T cells in Graves' hyperthyroidism and ophthalmopathy. Study-wide points: The blood repertoire included most of the expanded thyroid clonotypes above 0.001.

Researchers amplified the TCR beta CDR3 regions from RNA transcripts. When the TCR CDR3 underwent first-round RT-PCR, the HTBI primer set was used. A single record per CDR3 protein comes from TCRdb applying MiXCR to the multiplex PCR reads. The sample lists nearly 600,000 distinct CDR3 sequences; approximately 15% were seen once. A remark on this clonotype: Its antigen remains unknown.

The study excluded patients with uncontrolled infection, other autoimmune disease, pregnancy or lactation. Clinical symptoms, serum thyroxine and TRAb, thyroid ultrasound and orbital computed tomography together formed the diagnostic basis. Unmatched junction bases numbered 8, after V lost 3 bases and J lost 5 bases. Germline values: CDR1 MNHEY, CDR2 SMNVEV (reference sequence). The CDR3 loop spans 15 amino acids. The source is a woman aged 25 to 39 with Graves' hyperthyroidism that later progressed to Graves' ophthalmopathy. The J gene is TRBJ2-5, the V gene TRBV27; 8 bases align to TRBD1. The specimen sequenced was blood. The CDR3 here is CASSFFNGQGETQYF. In nucleotides, the CDR3 is TGTGCCAGCAGTTTCTTCAATGGACAGGGTGAGACCCAGTACTTC.